This T cell receptor (beta chain) was recovered during a study of blood T cell repertoires in COVID-19 (dated by TCRdb to 2019 to 2021). Regarding the complete study: The collaborator samples originated in the United States, Italy and Spain and spanned the acute and convalescent phases of COVID-19. The material from the prospective study consisted of cDNA or gDNA derived from T cells, B-cell-depleted T cells, or PBMCs. The dataset comprised deeply sampled blood TCRbeta repertoires from subjects exposed to, actively infected with, or recovered from COVID-19. The repertoires were released in a freely available public database meant as a resource for research on the immune response to SARS-CoV-2. Samples came from the ongoing ImmuneRACE study (first 160 participants) plus 1,254 subjects from 6 global collaborators. A de-identified subject ID, COVID-19 status, age in years and sex were almost always included in the sample metadata. Where available, HLA class I and class II types were taken from metadata supplied by the sample provider and were not determined by assay-based typing. Overall study results and their limits: Clinical and demographic metadata were provided uncurated, with the amount varying by source and participant.

From the germline V gene (reference sequence), CDR1 is LNHNV and CDR2 is YYDKDF. The trim is 3 bases for V and 8 bases for J, with a gap of 10 bases between the germline ends. Its CDR3 holds 12 amino acids, cysteine through phenylalanine. The kept DNA is CDR3 alone, 36 bases in frame from the first base. Enrolling through a virtual design, the prospective study's participants ranged in age from roughly 18 to 89 years and lived across about two dozen United States geographic areas. Cohort assignment in the prospective study relied on participant-reported clinical history from a screening survey and a study questionnaire. ImmuneRACE Cohort 3 recovered participants were defined by two consecutive negative NP/OP PCR tests, healthcare professional clearance, or symptom resolution. Mobile phlebotomists in the prospective study collected whole blood, serum and a nasopharyngeal or oropharyngeal swab from every participant. Over an approximately 2-month period, participants in the prospective study had the option of providing additional blood draws and questionnaires. Blood samples from the prospective study were shipped frozen or at room temperature prior to DNA extraction.

As to this clone: It lacks a known antigen. No base-level quality is on record; no much larger clone is a single base apart.

The immunoSEQ Assay, a bias-controlled multiplex PCR, was used to amplify TCRbeta CDR3 regions from genomic DNA. Per the original workflow: Nucleated cell counts per sample were estimated from amplification of reference gene primers within the assay. To quantify the absolute abundance of each unique TCRbeta CDR3 rearrangement, sequence reads were collapsed and filtered. For each sample, productive Simpson clonality was calculated by taking the square root of Simpson's diversity index across productive rearrangements. TCRdb carries this immuneACCESS record with in-frame sequences only. Its versions omit some clonotypes, under half of them owing to an unresolved V gene in the studies checked, with the rest unexplained. D and trimming were read from the DNA, whereas the V and J calls and clone size are those reported in that table. The sample contains a few hundred thousand clones, roughly 91% of them found a single time. The ten largest clones take up 4.1% of the sample.

The chain couples TRBV15 to TRBJ1-1, with TRBD1 tentatively as D gene (5 bases match). The clonotype comes from a woman in her twenties or thirties who had recovered from COVID-19. The sample taken for sequencing was PBMCs or T cells enriched from blood (not recorded which). Read as DNA, the sequence is TGTGCCACCAGCAGGATTGACAGAGAAGCTTTCTTT. The translation is CATSRIDREAFF.